The 15 T cell receptor beta chains presented below share a single source sample, sequenced in a study of blood T cell repertoires in COVID-19. The repertoire was sequenced with immunoSEQ multiplex PCR; TCRdb's copy has only in-frame clones and lacks some. The sample lists some 290,000 clones; approximately 86% were seen once. Sequencing was carried out using peripheral blood. Source of these receptors: a man aged 18 to 30 with active or convalescent COVID-19.

This clone was detected once. The V call is TRBV4-3, the J call TRBJ1-4; TRBD1 is a possible D gene (5 bases). The CDR3 sequence is 13 residues long. Germline V gives CDR1 LGHNA, CDR2 YSLEER. With 0 bases removed from V and 13 bases from J, the gap between germline ends came to 12 bases. Here the CDR3 reads CASSQEGRGGLFF. The CDR3 nucleotides are TGCGCCAGCAGCCAAGAGGGTCGGGGGGGACTGTTTTTT.

This clone was counted a few times. The chain joins TRBV20-1 to TRBJ2-7; TRBD2 agrees at 8 bases. Germline CDR1 reads DFQATT; CDR2 reads SNEGSKA (reference sequence). Trimming took 3 bases from V and 6 from J; bases not matched to a gene: 10. The CDR3 extends over 14 amino acids. CDR3 protein: CSASQGSGGIEQYF. In DNA, the CDR3 is TGCAGTGCTAGTCAGGGCAGCGGGGGAATCGAGCAGTACTTC.

This chain links TRBV7-9 with TRBJ1-3; the match to TRBD1 covers 7 bases. The ends lost 4 bases at V and 3 bases at J; junction bases unmatched: 6. The CDR3 is 15 amino acids. Germline V gene sequence: CDR1 SEHNR, CDR2 FQNEAQ (reference sequence). CDR3 residues: CASSSLTGVGNTIYF. The CDR3 DNA sequence: TGTGCCAGCAGCTCGTTAACAGGGGTTGGAAACACCATATATTTT.

This chain's CDR3 is CASSSRERETQYF. The DNA for the CDR3 is TGTGCCAGTAGTAGCCGGGAAAGGGAGACCCAGTACTTC. The V call is TRBV19, the J call TRBJ2-5; a possible D gene is TRBD2 (5 bases). The CDR3 runs to 13 residues. With 4 bases removed from V and 5 bases from J, the gap between germline ends came to 11 bases. Germline V gives CDR1 LNHDA, CDR2 SQIVND (reference sequence). The full variable domain, completed using reference TRBV19 and TRBJ2-5, is DGGITQSPKYLFRKEGQNVTLSCEQNLNHDAMYWYRQDPGQGLRLIYYSQIVNDFQKGDIAEGYSVSREKKESFPLTVTSAQKNPTAFYLCASSSRERETQYFGPGTRLLVL.

The CDR3: CASSLEGPPYEQYF. The CDR3 DNA reads TGTGCCAGCAGCTTGGAGGGGCCTCCCTACGAGCAGTACTTC. This chain connects TRBV5-5 to TRBJ2-7; tentative D call: TRBD1 (5 bases). Trimming took off 0 bases at V and 2 bases at J, with 9 bases between the two ends. Germline values: CDR1 SGHKS, CDR2 YYEKEE (reference sequence). This CDR3 has 14 residues.

V and J are TRBV19 and TRBJ1-6, with D possibly TRBD1 on 6 matching bases. There are 13 residues in the CDR3. V lost 9 bases and J 6 bases, leaving 12 bases between the germline ends. Germline V gives CDR1 LNHDA, CDR2 SQIVND (reference sequence). The chain's CDR3 is CASQDSFNSPLHF. Written as DNA, the CDR3 is TGTGCCAGCCAGGACAGTTTTAATTCACCCCTCCACTTT. The whole variable domain, remainder taken from reference TRBV19 and TRBJ1-6, is DGGITQSPKYLFRKEGQNVTLSCEQNLNHDAMYWYRQDPGQGLRLIYYSQIVNDFQKGDIAEGYSVSREKKESFPLTVTSAQKNPTAFYLCASQDSFNSPLHFGNGTRLTVT.

This clone was seen just once. The chain recombines TRBV7-2 with TRBJ1-1; 7 nucleotides line up with TRBD1. The CDR3 sequence is 13 residues long. The V and J ends lost 4 bases and 4 bases, in that order; junction bases with no gene match: 3. Germline-derived CDR1 and CDR2 are SGHTA and FQGNSA. The CDR3 sequence is CASSSQGGTEAFF. DNA for the CDR3: TGTGCCAGCAGCTCTCAGGGGGGCACTGAAGCTTTCTTT.

The V call is TRBV24-1, the J call TRBJ2-3, with a tentative D call TRBD1 (5 bases). Trimming left V 2 bases short and J 6 bases short, with 11 bases between. The CDR3 sequence is 14 residues long. The V gene's germline CDR1 is KGHDR and CDR2 SFDVKD. In DNA form, the CDR3 reads TGTGCCACCAGTGATTCCAGGGCCCTGGATACGCAGTATTTT. Its protein is CATSDSRALDTQYF.

The genes are TRBV19 and TRBJ2-6; no definite D call. CDR1 is LNHDA and CDR2 is SQIVND in the germline V gene (reference sequence). This CDR3 region has 17 residues. The V gene lost 0 bases and the J gene lost 1 base, with 10 bases spanning the gap. In DNA, the CDR3 is TGTGCCAGTAGTATAGATAAGGCGGATTCTGGGGCCAACGTCCTGACTTTC. Translated: CASSIDKADSGANVLTF. The entire variable domain, with the rest obtained from reference TRBV19 and TRBJ2-6, is as follows: DGGITQSPKYLFRKEGQNVTLSCEQNLNHDAMYWYRQDPGQGLRLIYYSQIVNDFQKGDIAEGYSVSREKKESFPLTVTSAQKNPTAFYLCASSIDKADSGANVLTFGAGSRLTVL.

This clone was seen just once. The chain couples TRBV7-2 to TRBJ2-1, with D hard to call. The germline V gene has CDR1 SGHTA and CDR2 FQGNSA. The CDR3 is 11 amino acids. With 5 bases removed from V and 4 bases from J, the gap between germline ends came to 3 bases. For the CDR3, the DNA is TGTGCCAGCAGCGTATACAATGAGCAGTTCTTC. Encoded protein: CASSVYNEQFF. Variable domain in full (rest from reference TRBV7-2 and TRBJ2-1): GAGVSQSPSNKVTEKGKDVELRCDPISGHTALYWYRQSLGQGLEFLIYFQGNSAPDKSGLPSDRFSAERTGGSVSTLTIQRTQQEDSAVYLCASSVYNEQFFGPGTRLTVL.

This chain joins TRBV5-1 and TRBJ2-7, with 8 bases lining up with TRBD1. There are 14 residues in the CDR3. The trim removed 2 bases at V and 1 base at J, leaving 2 bases unmatched. CDR1 is SGHRS, CDR2 YFSETQ, per germline. CDR3: CASSFRTGSYEQYF. The CDR3 coding sequence is TGCGCCAGCAGCTTCCGGACAGGGTCCTACGAGCAGTACTTC.

The J gene is TRBJ2-7, the V gene TRBV10-1; TRBD2 is a possible D gene (5 bases). V gave up 3 bases and J gave up 7 bases, with 13 bases separating them. This CDR3 has 13 residues. In germline, CDR1 is WNHNN, CDR2 SYGVQD (reference sequence). This CDR3 is CASSDYSEGEQYF. DNA of the CDR3: TGCGCCAGCAGTGACTACTCCGAGGGTGAGCAGTACTTC.

This clone came up once. The chain carries TRBV21-1 and TRBJ2-3; the table calls TRBD1, which could not be checked here. TRBV21-1 is tagged as a pseudogene. CDR3 length equals 16 residues. The DNA of the CDR3 is TGTGCCAGCAGCCGCAGGACAGGGATTCACACAGATACGCAGTATTTT. Protein sequence: CASSRRTGIHTDTQYF.

The V gene is TRBV6-1, the J gene TRBJ2-1; D not certain. CDR1 and CDR2 from the germline V gene are MNHNS and SASEGT. The germline V and J ends were trimmed by 1 base and 9 bases, with 4 bases remaining between them. This CDR3 contains 11 residues. DNA of the CDR3: TGTGCCAGCAGTGAAGACGGTGAGCAGTTCTTC. Translated: CASSEDGEQFF.

This clone was counted a single time. This chain connects TRBV12-5 to TRBJ2-1, with 13 bases identical to TRBD2. The ends lost 6 bases at V and 2 bases at J; junction bases unmatched: 10. Germline values: CDR1 LGHNT, CDR2 FRNRAP. This CDR3 is built from 18 residues. As DNA, the CDR3 is TGTGCTAGTGGACCCGGGACTAGCGGGAAAATGGCCTACAATGAGCAGTTCTTC. This sequence encodes CASGPGTSGKMAYNEQFF.